The 26 T cell receptor beta chains reported below all come from one sample, sequenced in a study of long-term antiretroviral therapy in people with HIV. immunoSEQ v3.0 was run at survey level. Libraries were prepared by immunoSEQ multiplex PCR; TCRdb keeps only in-frame clonotypes and omits some of them. The data contain about 43,000 clones, around nine tenths of them singletons. The input for sequencing was unsorted PBMCs, taken 0.1 years before starting antiretroviral therapy. The source of these receptors is a woman between 45 and 65 years old with HIV.

The CDR3 reads CASSYPGANYYGYTF. In DNA form, the CDR3 reads TGTGCCAGCAGTTATCCGGGCGCGAATTACTATGGCTACACCTTC. This chain links TRBV6-5 with TRBJ1-2; D call uncertain. The CDR3 loop spans 15 amino acids. Germline values: CDR1 MNHEY, CDR2 SVGAGI. Trimming cost V 3 bases and J 3 bases, with 14 bases left between them.

The rearrangement joins TRBV5-6 to TRBJ2-6, with 7 positions matching TRBD1. The CDR3 loop spans 15 amino acids. Looked up from germline, CDR1 is SGHDT and CDR2 is YYEEEE. V shed 4 bases and J 4 bases; nucleotides not matched to a gene: 5. CDR3 DNA: TGTGCCAGCAGCCTTACAGGGGCCGGGGCCAACGTCCTGACTTTC. It is translated as CASSLTGAGANVLTF.

This chain joins TRBV5-1 and TRBJ2-3; TRBD1 might be the D (5 bases). Germline V CDR1 and CDR2: SGHRS, YFSETQ. The CDR3 extends over 15 amino acids. Trimming shortened V by 0 bases and J by 1 base, and 9 bases separated the two germline ends. The CDR3 DNA reads as TGCGCCAGCAGCTTGGCTGGGGCGGGCACAGATACGCAGTATTTT. Protein: CASSLAGAGTDTQYF.

This clone has only one observation. The genes are TRBV19 and TRBJ1-6; D possibly corresponds to TRBD1 (5 bases). There are 16 residues in the CDR3. CDR1 LNHDA and CDR2 SQIVND come from the germline V gene (reference sequence). The germline V and J ends were trimmed by 5 bases and 3 bases, with 14 bases remaining between them. The CDR3 loop is CASSSGDTLYNSPLHF. Written as DNA, the CDR3 is TGTGCCAGTAGTTCGGGGGATACTCTCTATAATTCACCCCTCCACTTT.

This chain connects TRBV7-9 to TRBJ1-1; no firm D call. In germline, CDR1 is SEHNR, CDR2 FQNEAQ (reference sequence). The CDR3 loop spans 12 amino acids. V lost 1 base to trimming and J lost 5 bases, with 5 bases between them. The CDR3 sequence is CASSLVRTEAFF. The CDR3 DNA follows: TGTGCCAGCAGCTTAGTCAGAACTGAAGCTTTCTTT.

The V and J genes are TRBV6-5 and TRBJ2-2; the D gene is possibly TRBD1 (5 bases). CDR1 MNHEY and CDR2 SVGAGI come from the germline V gene. V dropped 3 bases and J dropped 2 bases, with 13 bases sitting between them. The CDR3 sequence is 16 residues long. The CDR3 reads CASSYVAGLNTGELFF. The CDR3 DNA reads TGTGCCAGCAGTTATGTCGCAGGGCTTAACACCGGGGAGCTGTTTTTT.

The rearrangement joins TRBV7-2 to TRBJ2-1; weak D call: TRBD2 (6 bases). The CDR3 runs to 15 residues. The germline V gene encodes CDR1 SGHTA and CDR2 FQGNSA. The V gene lost 5 bases and the J gene lost 0 bases, with 11 bases spanning the gap. The chain's CDR3 is CASSQTSDSYNEQFF. The CDR3 region has the DNA TGTGCCAGCAGCCAGACTAGTGACTCCTACAATGAGCAGTTCTTC.

The V call is TRBV7-8, the J call TRBJ2-2, with D unclear. The germline V and J ends were trimmed by 8 bases and 0 bases, with 4 bases remaining between them. CDR1 and CDR2 (germline): SGHVS, FQNEAQ. This CDR3 comprises 12 residues. In nucleotides, the CDR3 is TGTGCCAGCCTCGCGAACACCGGGGAGCTGTTTTTT. Its translation: CASLANTGELFF.

The chain employs TRBV6-1 and TRBJ1-1; 8 nucleotides align to TRBD1. The junction had 4 bases not matched to a gene; V was cut back by 4 bases and J by 0 bases. The CDR3 runs to 15 residues. Germline loops: CDR1 MNHNS, CDR2 SASEGT. The CDR3 DNA is TGTGCCAGCAGTGGGACAGGGTACATGAACACTGAAGCTTTCTTT. Its protein is CASSGTGYMNTEAFF.

The V and J genes are TRBV2 and TRBJ2-1; D is possibly TRBD2 (6 bases). This CDR3 is built from 16 residues. Trimming stripped 7 bases from V and 1 base from J, with 17 bases between. Germline values: CDR1 SNHLY, CDR2 FYNNEI. In DNA form, the CDR3 reads TGTGCCAGCAATAGCGGTCCGGGACGGTCCTACAATGAGCAGTTCTTC. Amino acid sequence: CASNSGPGRSYNEQFF.

The V gene is TRBV14, the J gene TRBJ2-2; tentatively, D is TRBD1 or TRBD2 (5 bases each). Germline CDR1 and CDR2: SGHDN and FVKESK. The CDR3 length is 16 residues. Between the trimmed V and J ends, which lost 2 bases and 4 bases, there was a span of 14 bases. As DNA, the CDR3 is TGTGCCAGCAGCCAACGGTCAGGGAGAGGCACCGGGGAGCTGTTTTTT. This codes for CASSQRSGRGTGELFF.

The chain carries TRBV30 and TRBJ2-1, with D hard to call. Germline assignment: CDR1 GTSNPN and CDR2 SVGIG (reference sequence). Trimming shortened V by 2 bases and J by 3 bases, and 8 bases separated the two germline ends. This CDR3 region has 13 residues. In nucleotides, the CDR3 is TGTGCCTGGAGTCCCCAGGTCTACAATGAGCAGTTCTTC. Protein sequence: CAWSPQVYNEQFF.

This clone was observed a few times. The chain links TRBV6-4 to TRBJ1-2; maybe TRBD1 (6 bases). In germline, CDR1 is MRHNA, CDR2 SNTAGT. This CDR3 region has 15 residues. Trimming stripped 0 bases from V and 7 bases from J, with 15 bases between. CDR3 loop: CASSDSIEGGSGYTF. CDR3 nucleotide sequence: TGTGCCAGCAGTGACTCGATTGAAGGGGGGAGTGGCTACACCTTC.

This clone has a single count. This chain links TRBV7-2 with TRBJ2-7; possibly TRBD1 for D (6 bases). Trimming cost V 6 bases and J 3 bases, with 15 bases left between them. The length of the CDR3 is 14 residues. Germline-derived CDR1 and CDR2 are SGHTA and FQGNSA. The CDR3 loop reads CASRLIRGSYEQYF. CDR3 coding DNA: TGTGCCAGCAGGTTGATTAGGGGGAGCTACGAGCAGTACTTC.

This sequence joins TRBV5-5 and TRBJ1-3; no definite D call. Deletions cut 0 bases from V and 0 bases from J, with 13 bases between. Germline CDR1 and CDR2: SGHKS and YYEKEE (reference sequence). This CDR3 is built from 17 residues. CDR3 DNA sequence: TGTGCCAGCAGCTTGGTGCCGCCGGGTAGCTCTGGAAACACCATATATTTT. Translation gives CASSLVPPGSSGNTIYF.

This chain uses TRBV5-5 with TRBJ2-7; TRBD1 agrees at 8 bases. The CDR3 contains 14 residues. CDR1 is SGHKS, CDR2 YYEKEE, per germline (reference sequence). Trimming cost V 2 bases and J 2 bases; bases outside gene matches: 3. CDR3 sequence reads: CASSFGTGTYEQYF. The CDR3 nucleotides read TGTGCCAGCAGCTTCGGGACAGGCACCTACGAGCAGTACTTC. The full variable domain, its missing parts supplied by reference TRBV5-5 and TRBJ2-7, is DAGVTQSPTHLIKTRGQQVTLRCSPISGHKSVSWYQQVLGQGPQFIFQYYEKEERGRGNFPDRFSARQFPNYSSELNVNALLLGDSALYLCASSFGTGTYEQYFGPGTRLTVT.

The rearrangement uses TRBV2 and TRBJ2-4; D unresolved. This CDR3 spans 13 amino acids. Germline V gene lookup returns CDR1 SNHLY and CDR2 FYNNEI. V was shortened by 6 bases and J by 6 bases, with 12 bases between the two germline ends. The DNA of the CDR3 is TGTGCCAGCAGCCCTTTCCTGGCAAACATTCAGTACTTC. It encodes CASSPFLANIQYF. The variable domain in full, with the rest retrieved from reference TRBV2 and TRBJ2-4, is EPEVTQTPSHQVTQMGQEVILRCVPISNHLYFYWYRQILGQKVEFLVSFYNNEISEKSEIFDDQFSVERPDGSNFTLKIRSTKLEDSAMYFCASSPFLANIQYFGAGTRLSVL.

The chain has TRBV7-8 and TRBJ1-5; tentatively, D is TRBD1 (5 bases). The CDR3 totals 14 residues. Looked up from germline, CDR1 is SGHVS and CDR2 is FQNEAQ. V shed 5 bases and J shed 4 bases, with 12 bases lying between them. CDR3 loop: CASSKWGDNQPQHF. The CDR3 nucleotides read TGTGCCAGCAGCAAATGGGGGGATAATCAGCCCCAGCATTTT.

In this sample, this clone turned up a few times. The chain carries TRBV7-9 and TRBJ2-7; D unresolved. The V gene lost 2 bases and the J gene lost 2 bases, with 10 bases spanning the gap. This CDR3 is built from 14 residues. Germline loops: CDR1 SEHNR, CDR2 FQNEAQ (reference sequence). CDR3 loop: CASSLIVGPYEQYF. The CDR3 DNA reads TGTGCCAGCAGCTTAATAGTCGGACCCTACGAGCAGTACTTC.

The sample holds a few counts of this clone. This chain joins TRBV4-1 and TRBJ1-5, with D uncertain. V lost 0 bases and J 4 bases, leaving 4 bases between the germline ends. CDR1 MGHRA and CDR2 YSYEKL come from the germline V gene. The CDR3 extends over 13 amino acids. For the CDR3, the DNA is TGCGCCAGCAGCCAAGATCAAAATCAGCCCCAGCATTTT. Protein sequence: CASSQDQNQPQHF.

The genes are TRBV29-1 and TRBJ2-1; 8 positions match TRBD1. Germline V gene data show CDR1 as SQVTM and CDR2 as ANQGSEA. The V gene end was trimmed by 4 bases and the J gene end by 9 bases; junction bases not matched to a gene: 5. This CDR3 is built from 12 residues. The CDR3 protein is CSVGAGGGEQFF. The CDR3 nucleotides are TGCAGCGTTGGGGCAGGGGGCGGTGAGCAGTTCTTC.

This clone was recorded once. This sequence joins TRBV4-1 and TRBJ1-4; D is uncertain. Germline loops: CDR1 MGHRA, CDR2 YSYEKL. V was pared by 3 bases and J by 8 bases, with 10 bases between. The CDR3 loop spans 13 amino acids. The CDR3 DNA is TGCGCCAGCAGCCAGTTACTGTGGGAAAAACTGTTTTTT. Amino acids: CASSQLLWEKLFF.

The chain is built from TRBV5-1 and TRBJ2-7; D may correspond to TRBD1 or TRBD2 (5 bases each). The CDR3 runs to 16 residues. The V end was cut by 0 bases, the J end by 0 bases, with 13 bases between. The germline V gene has CDR1 SGHRS and CDR2 YFSETQ. This chain's CDR3 is CASSLGDGSSSYEQYF. CDR3 DNA: TGCGCCAGCAGCTTGGGGGACGGCTCTAGCTCCTACGAGCAGTACTTC.

The genes are TRBV6-5 and TRBJ1-2; 8 bases are a match to TRBD1. The V gene's germline CDR1 is MNHEY and CDR2 SVGAGI. V was clipped by 4 bases and J by 0 bases; unmatched bases: 4. The CDR3 runs 15 residues. The CDR3 sequence is CASSFGQGPNYGYTF. CDR3 nucleotide sequence: TGTGCCAGCAGTTTCGGACAGGGACCTAACTATGGCTACACCTTC.

The rearrangement links TRBV4-3 to TRBJ1-5; no definite D call. The V end lost 1 base, the J end lost 7 bases, and 8 bases lay between the germline ends. Germline V gene lookup returns CDR1 LGHNA and CDR2 YSLEER. There are 13 residues in the CDR3. The CDR3 region has the DNA TGCGCCAGCAGCCAAGTGGCTGGACAGCCCCAGCATTTT. It translates to CASSQVAGQPQHF.

The rearrangement links TRBV6-4 to TRBJ1-2, with a tentative D call TRBD1 (6 bases). Trimming took off 7 bases at V and 3 bases at J, with 15 bases between the two ends. The V gene's germline CDR1 is MRHNA and CDR2 SNTAGT. The CDR3 runs to 14 residues. This chain's CDR3 is CASTLGGGDYGYTF. Written as DNA, the CDR3 is TGTGCCAGCACCCTGGGGGGGGGCGACTATGGCTACACCTTC.